A single sample is the source of the 23 T cell receptor beta chains below, sequenced in a study of long-term antiretroviral therapy in people with HIV. The assay used was immunoSEQ (version v3.0), run at survey level. Produced via immunoSEQ multiplex PCR; TCRdb's table is partial and in-frame only. The profile shows about 28,000 clones, approximately 83% of them singletons. This material consisted of unsorted PBMCs, taken around 2.8 years after starting antiretroviral therapy. These receptors were taken from a man younger than 45 with HIV.

V and J are TRBV28 and TRBJ1-5; D gene ambiguous. The germline V gene encodes CDR1 MDHEN and CDR2 SYDVKM. The germline V and J ends were trimmed by 2 bases and 1 base, with 6 bases remaining between them. CDR3 length: 14 residues. DNA of the CDR3: TGTGCCAGCAGTTTACCCTTAAGCAATCAGCCCCAGCATTTT. Translation gives CASSLPLSNQPQHF.

The rearrangement uses TRBV29-1 and TRBJ2-1; D is possibly TRBD1 or TRBD2 (5 bases each). Trimming removed 2 bases from V and 6 bases from J, with 17 bases in between. The CDR3 has 15 amino acids. Germline CDR1 and CDR2: SQVTM and ANQGSEA. Here the CDR3 DNA reads TGCAGCGTTGAACTTACCTTTGAGGGGTTCAATGAGCAGTTCTTC. Its translation: CSVELTFEGFNEQFF.

The chain is built from TRBV5-8 and TRBJ2-1, with TRBD2 matching 9 bases. CDR1 and CDR2 (germline): SGHTS, YDEGEE. This CDR3 spans 17 amino acids. V dropped 4 bases and J dropped 3; count of bases not matched to a gene: 11. For the CDR3, the DNA is TGTGCCAGCAGCGAGGAGGCGGGGGGGCCCTACTACAATGAGCAGTTCTTC. Translating it yields CASSEEAGGPYYNEQFF. Drawing the rest from reference TRBV5-8 and TRBJ2-1, the complete variable domain is EAGVTQSPTHLIKTRGQQATLRCSPISGHTSVYWYQQALGLGLQFLLWYDEGEERNRGNFPPRFSGRQFPNYSSELNVNALELEDSALYLCASSEEAGGPYYNEQFFGPGTRLTVL.

In nucleotides, the CDR3 is TGCGCCAGCAGCCAAGAGCCTAGCGGGACCTACGAGCAGTACTTC. Translating gives CASSQEPSGTYEQYF. The J gene is TRBJ2-7, the V gene TRBV4-1; 9 positions agree with TRBD2. With V trimmed by 0 bases and J by 2 bases, 2 bases remained unmatched. The germline V gene has CDR1 MGHRA and CDR2 YSYEKL. The CDR3 covers 15 residues.

This rearrangement joins TRBV6-5 to TRBJ2-7; 11 bases agree with TRBD2. The germline V gene has CDR1 MNHEY and CDR2 SVGAGI. Losses at the gene ends were 0 bases for V and 3 bases for J; bases not matched to a gene: 4. CDR3 length: 16 residues. CDR3 sequence reads: CASSYSSLAGGYEQYF. The CDR3 DNA reads TGTGCCAGCAGTTACTCTTCCCTAGCGGGAGGCTACGAGCAGTACTTC.

V is TRBV7-2 and J is TRBJ1-5; no reliable D call. V dropped 7 bases and J dropped 4 bases, with 14 bases sitting between them. The CDR3 runs to 14 residues. In germline, CDR1 is SGHTA, CDR2 FQGNSA. The CDR3 loop is CASTATVGNQPQHF. DNA for the CDR3: TGTGCCAGCACCGCCACGGTGGGGAATCAGCCCCAGCATTTT.

The chain joins TRBV29-1 to TRBJ1-1; D remains unclear. The CDR3 has 12 residues. Germline V CDR1 and CDR2: SQVTM, ANQGSEA. V lost 0 bases and J lost 3, with 5 bases in between. The chain's CDR3 is CSVEEGHTEAFF. CDR3 sequence (DNA): TGCAGCGTTGAAGAGGGTCACACTGAAGCTTTCTTT.

The chain employs TRBV4-3 and TRBJ2-2, with 7 bases identical to TRBD1. Germline CDR1 reads LGHNA; CDR2 reads YSLEER. CDR3 length equals 15 residues. V lost 2 bases and J lost 3; bases outside the gene matches: 3. The CDR3 spells CASSQTGTDTGELFF. The CDR3 nucleotides are TGCGCCAGCAGCCAAACCGGGACAGACACCGGGGAGCTGTTTTTT.

This sequence joins TRBV27 and TRBJ2-1, with D possibly TRBD2 on 5 matching bases. Germline V lookup: CDR1 MNHEY, CDR2 SMNVEV (reference sequence). V dropped 5 bases and J dropped 8 bases, with 16 bases sitting between them. The CDR3 totals 14 residues. The CDR3 reads CASSPGTRWDEQFF. The DNA of the CDR3 is TGTGCCAGCAGTCCCGGCACTAGGTGGGATGAGCAGTTCTTC.

This chain links TRBV11-3 with TRBJ1-1; D remains unclear. The germline V gene encodes CDR1 SGHNT and CDR2 YENEEA. The germline V and J ends were trimmed by 3 bases and 1 base, with 6 bases remaining between them. This CDR3 has 13 residues. CDR3: CASSLGGNTEAFF. The CDR3 nucleotides read TGTGCCAGCAGCTTGGGCGGGAACACTGAAGCTTTCTTT.

The genes are TRBV6-5 and TRBJ1-1; D uncertain. The CDR3 extends over 11 amino acids. V was cut by 6 bases and J by 3 bases, with 5 bases left in between. CDR1 and CDR2 (germline): MNHEY, SVGAGI. CDR3 sequence (DNA): TGTGCCAGCAGGACATACACTGAAGCTTTCTTT. Its translation is CASRTYTEAFF.

This clone was recorded once. The chain joins TRBV19 to TRBJ2-1; TRBD2 aligns across 9 bases. CDR3 size: 16 residues. Trimming cost V 5 bases and J 0 bases; bases outside gene matches: 5. CDR1 LNHDA and CDR2 SQIVND come from the germline V gene (reference sequence). CDR3 loop: CASSLAGTFSYNEQFF. CDR3 DNA sequence: TGTGCCAGTAGTCTAGCGGGGACCTTCTCCTACAATGAGCAGTTCTTC.

This clone occurred a few times. The gene calls are TRBV7-9 and TRBJ2-7; a possible D gene is TRBD1 (5 bases). Germline V gene lookup returns CDR1 SEHNR and CDR2 FQNEAQ (reference sequence). V was shortened by 1 base and J by 3 bases, with 13 bases between the two germline ends. CDR3 length: 15 amino acids. The CDR3 DNA sequence: TGTGCCAGCAGCTTAGTTAGGGGCCCCAGCTACGAGCAGTACTTC. Its translation is CASSLVRGPSYEQYF.

The chain combines TRBV18 with TRBJ2-5; D remains unclear. This CDR3 comprises 12 residues. Germline V gives CDR1 KGHSH, CDR2 LQKENI. V was trimmed by 1 base and J by 5 bases, leaving 5 bases between them. The CDR3 sequence: CASSPQGETQYF. In DNA, the CDR3 is TGTGCCAGCTCACCACAAGGGGAGACCCAGTACTTC.

The genes are TRBV10-2 and TRBJ2-3, with TRBD2 matching over 13 bases. CDR3 length: 18 residues. Germline-derived CDR1 and CDR2 are WSHSY and SAAADI. The ends lost 1 base at V and 2 bases at J; junction bases unmatched: 6. CDR3 DNA sequence: TGCGCCAGCAGTGAGTGGGGAACTAGCGGGAGGGACACAGATACGCAGTATTTT. This sequence encodes CASSEWGTSGRDTDTQYF.

The chain has TRBV20-1 and TRBJ1-1, with a weak D call TRBD1 (5 bases). Germline-derived CDR1 and CDR2 are DFQATT and SNEGSKA (reference sequence). Deletions cut 6 bases from V and 9 bases from J, with 14 bases between. CDR3 length: 11 residues. DNA for the CDR3: TGCAGTGCCACGGTGGGGGGGAAAGCTTTCTTT. Protein: CSATVGGKAFF.

V is TRBV7-9 and J is TRBJ1-5, with TRBD1 identical over 11 bases. The CDR3 contains 17 residues. The V gene's germline CDR1 is SEHNR and CDR2 FQNEAQ (reference sequence). The J segment lost 1 base and the V segment lost 5 bases, leaving 7 bases of the junction unmatched. This chain's CDR3 is CASSPRTGGLSNQPQHF. DNA of the CDR3: TGTGCCAGCAGCCCCCGGACAGGGGGCTTGAGCAATCAGCCCCAGCATTTT.

The chain employs TRBV30 and TRBJ1-2; maybe TRBD1 (5 bases). The CDR3 is made up of 14 amino acids. From germline, CDR1 is GTSNPN and CDR2 SVGIG (reference sequence). Between the trimmed V and J ends, which lost 0 bases and 2 bases, there was a span of 10 bases. CDR3 sequence reads: CAWSVRQSNYGYTF. CDR3 DNA sequence: TGTGCCTGGAGTGTACGACAGTCGAACTATGGCTACACCTTC.

The CDR3 is CASSLDGTGYGYTF. CDR3 DNA sequence: TGCGCCAGCAGCTTGGATGGGACAGGATATGGCTACACCTTC. The chain links TRBV5-1 to TRBJ1-2; TRBD1 aligns across 8 bases. After removal of 0 bases from V and 5 bases from J, the junction contained 3 bases not matched to a gene. CDR1 SGHRS and CDR2 YFSETQ come from the germline V gene. The CDR3 runs 14 residues.

V gene TRBV5-8 combines with J gene TRBJ1-5, with D hard to call. Germline V gene lookup returns CDR1 SGHTS and CDR2 YDEGEE. The CDR3 runs to 15 residues. The V gene lost 4 bases and the J gene lost 1 base, with 12 bases spanning the gap. CDR3 sequence: CASSAGGNSNQPQHF. The DNA for the CDR3 is TGTGCCAGCAGCGCCGGTGGAAACAGCAATCAGCCCCAGCATTTT. Full variable domain (outside the CDR3, taken from reference TRBV5-8 and TRBJ1-5): EAGVTQSPTHLIKTRGQQATLRCSPISGHTSVYWYQQALGLGLQFLLWYDEGEERNRGNFPPRFSGRQFPNYSSELNVNALELEDSALYLCASSAGGNSNQPQHFGDGTRLSIL.

This clone was observed a single time. The chain carries TRBV29-1 and TRBJ2-4, with D unresolved. Germline loops: CDR1 SQVTM, CDR2 ANQGSEA. The CDR3 is 11 amino acids. V dropped 4 bases and J dropped 7 bases, with 8 bases sitting between them. CDR3 sequence (DNA): TGCAGCGTTGGGTTAGGGAACATTCAGTACTTC. Protein sequence: CSVGLGNIQYF.

J is TRBJ2-7 and V is TRBV6-5; 10 bases line up with TRBD2. V was clipped by 4 bases and J by 2 bases; unmatched bases: 8. CDR3 size: 16 residues. Germline values: CDR1 MNHEY, CDR2 SVGAGI. For the CDR3, the DNA is TGTGCCAGCAGTTGGGGTACTAGCGGGACCCCCTACGAGCAGTACTTC. Amino acid sequence: CASSWGTSGTPYEQYF.

J is TRBJ1-2 and V is TRBV6-1; D is ambiguous. CDR1 MNHNS and CDR2 SASEGT come from the germline V gene. Deletions cut 2 bases from V and 2 bases from J, with 6 bases between. The CDR3 length is 13 residues. The CDR3 nucleotides are TGTGCCAGCAGTGAAACACAGAACTATGGCTACACCTTC. Translation: CASSETQNYGYTF.